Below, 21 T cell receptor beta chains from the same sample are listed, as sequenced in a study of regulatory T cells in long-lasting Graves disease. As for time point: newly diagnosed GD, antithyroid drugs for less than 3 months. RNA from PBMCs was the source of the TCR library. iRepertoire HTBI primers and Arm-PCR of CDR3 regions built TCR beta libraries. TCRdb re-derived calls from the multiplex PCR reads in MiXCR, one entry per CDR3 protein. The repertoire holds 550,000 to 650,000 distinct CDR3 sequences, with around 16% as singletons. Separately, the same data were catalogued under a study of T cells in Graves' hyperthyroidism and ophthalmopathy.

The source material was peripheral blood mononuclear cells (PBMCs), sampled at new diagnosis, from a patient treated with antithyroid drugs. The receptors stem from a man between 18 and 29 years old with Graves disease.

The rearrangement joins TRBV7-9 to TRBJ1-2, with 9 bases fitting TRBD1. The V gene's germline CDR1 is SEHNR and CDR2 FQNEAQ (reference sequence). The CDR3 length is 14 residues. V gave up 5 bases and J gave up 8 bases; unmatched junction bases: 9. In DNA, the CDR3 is TGTGCCAGCAGCGCAGGGACAGGGACGCGGGGCTACACCTTC. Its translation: CASSAGTGTRGYTF.

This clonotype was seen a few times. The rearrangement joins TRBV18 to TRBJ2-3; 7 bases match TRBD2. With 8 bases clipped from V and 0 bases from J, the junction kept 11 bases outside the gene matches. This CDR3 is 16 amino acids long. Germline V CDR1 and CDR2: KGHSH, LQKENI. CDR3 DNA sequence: TGTGCCAGCACCACGGGGACTATAATTAGCACAGATACGCAGTATTTT. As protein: CASTTGTIISTDTQYF.

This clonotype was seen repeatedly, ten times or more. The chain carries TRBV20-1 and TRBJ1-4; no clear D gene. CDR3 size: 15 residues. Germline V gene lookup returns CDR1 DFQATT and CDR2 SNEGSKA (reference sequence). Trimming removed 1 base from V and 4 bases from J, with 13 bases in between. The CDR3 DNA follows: TGCAGTGCTAGAGCCCCCAGAGCAAGTAATGAAAAACTGTTTTTT. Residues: CSARAPRASNEKLFF.

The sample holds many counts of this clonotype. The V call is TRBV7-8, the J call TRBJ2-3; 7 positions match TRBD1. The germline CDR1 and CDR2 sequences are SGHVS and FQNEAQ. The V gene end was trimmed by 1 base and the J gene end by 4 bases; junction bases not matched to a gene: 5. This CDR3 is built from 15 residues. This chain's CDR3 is CASSLVQGVADTQYF. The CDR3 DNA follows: TGTGCCAGCAGCTTAGTTCAGGGGGTAGCAGATACGCAGTATTTT.

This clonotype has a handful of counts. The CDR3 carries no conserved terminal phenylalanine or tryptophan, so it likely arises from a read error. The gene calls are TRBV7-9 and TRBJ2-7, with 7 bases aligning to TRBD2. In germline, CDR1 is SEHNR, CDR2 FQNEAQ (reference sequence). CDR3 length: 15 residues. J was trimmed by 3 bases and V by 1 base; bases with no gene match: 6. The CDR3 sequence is CASSLVGGTNYEQYL. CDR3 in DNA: TGTGCCAGCAGCTTAGTTGGTGGGACTAACTACGAGCAGTACCTC.

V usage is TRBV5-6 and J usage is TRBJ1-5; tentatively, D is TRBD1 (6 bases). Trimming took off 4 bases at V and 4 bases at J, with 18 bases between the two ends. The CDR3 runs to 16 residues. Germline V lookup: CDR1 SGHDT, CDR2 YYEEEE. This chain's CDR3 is CASSRRRGPPNQPQHF. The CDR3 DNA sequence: TGTGCCAGCAGCCGGCGCAGGGGCCCGCCAAATCAGCCCCAGCATTTT.

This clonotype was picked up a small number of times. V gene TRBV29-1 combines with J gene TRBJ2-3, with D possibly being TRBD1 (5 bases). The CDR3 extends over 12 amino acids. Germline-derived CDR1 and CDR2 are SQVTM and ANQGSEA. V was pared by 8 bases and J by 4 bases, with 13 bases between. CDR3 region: CSTSGYSDTQYF. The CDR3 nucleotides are TGCAGCACTTCAGGGTATTCAGATACGCAGTATTTT.

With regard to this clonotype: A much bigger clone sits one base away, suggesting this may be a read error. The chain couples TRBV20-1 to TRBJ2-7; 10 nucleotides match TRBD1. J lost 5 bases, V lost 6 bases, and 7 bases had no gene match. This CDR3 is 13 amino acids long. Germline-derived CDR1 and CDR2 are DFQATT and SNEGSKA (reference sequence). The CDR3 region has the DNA TGCAGTGCAACCCGGGACAGGGGCGACGAGCAGTACTTC. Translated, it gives CSATRDRGDEQYF.

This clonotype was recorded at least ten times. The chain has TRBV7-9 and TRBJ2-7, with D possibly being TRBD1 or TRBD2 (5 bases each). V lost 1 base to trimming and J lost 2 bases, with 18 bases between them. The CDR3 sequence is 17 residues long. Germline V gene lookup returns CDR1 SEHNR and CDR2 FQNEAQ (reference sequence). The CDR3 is CASSLVGDALYPYEQYF. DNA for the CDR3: TGTGCCAGCAGCTTAGTCGGGGACGCCCTCTACCCCTACGAGCAGTACTTC.

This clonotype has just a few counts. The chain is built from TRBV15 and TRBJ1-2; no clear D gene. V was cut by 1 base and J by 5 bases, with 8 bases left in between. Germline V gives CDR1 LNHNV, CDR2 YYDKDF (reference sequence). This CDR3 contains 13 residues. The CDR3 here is CATSRVEGYGYTF. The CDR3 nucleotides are TGTGCCACCAGCAGAGTCGAGGGTTATGGCTACACCTTC.

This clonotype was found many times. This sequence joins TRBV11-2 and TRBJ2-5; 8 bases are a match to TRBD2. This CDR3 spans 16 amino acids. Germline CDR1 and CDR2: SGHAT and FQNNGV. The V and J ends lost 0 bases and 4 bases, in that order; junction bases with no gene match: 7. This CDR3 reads CASSLDRGGRGETQYF. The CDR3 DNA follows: TGTGCCAGCAGCTTAGATCGCGGGGGGCGAGGAGAGACCCAGTACTTC.

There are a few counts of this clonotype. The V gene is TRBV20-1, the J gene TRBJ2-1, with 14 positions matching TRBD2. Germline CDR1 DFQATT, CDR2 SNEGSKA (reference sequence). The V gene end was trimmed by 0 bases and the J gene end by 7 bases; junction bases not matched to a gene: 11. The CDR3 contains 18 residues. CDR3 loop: CSAREGLAGVRARNEQFF. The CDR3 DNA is TGCAGTGCTAGAGAGGGACTAGCGGGAGTTAGGGCGAGGAATGAGCAGTTCTTC.

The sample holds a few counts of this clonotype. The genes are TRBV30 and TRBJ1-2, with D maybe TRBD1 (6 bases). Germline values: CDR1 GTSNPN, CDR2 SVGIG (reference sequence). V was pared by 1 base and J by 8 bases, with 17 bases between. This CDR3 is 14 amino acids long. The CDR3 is CAWSEQGFFVGYTF. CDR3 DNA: TGTGCCTGGAGTGAACAGGGATTCTTCGTAGGCTACACCTTC.

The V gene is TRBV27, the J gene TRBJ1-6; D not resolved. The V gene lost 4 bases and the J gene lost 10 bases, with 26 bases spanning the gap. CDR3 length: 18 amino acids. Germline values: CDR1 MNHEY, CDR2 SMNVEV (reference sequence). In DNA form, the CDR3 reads TGTGCCAGCAGTTCTCCTCGGACTTGGACTAGGAGTTGGTCACCCCTCCACTTT. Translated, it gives CASSSPRTWTRSWSPLHF.

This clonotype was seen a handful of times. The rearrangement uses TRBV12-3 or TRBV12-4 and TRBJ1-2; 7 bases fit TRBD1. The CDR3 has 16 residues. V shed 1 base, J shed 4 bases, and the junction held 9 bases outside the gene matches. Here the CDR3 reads CASSLDPLGQTYGYTF. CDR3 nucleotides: TGTGCCAGCAGTTTAGACCCTCTGGGACAGACCTATGGCTACACCTTC.

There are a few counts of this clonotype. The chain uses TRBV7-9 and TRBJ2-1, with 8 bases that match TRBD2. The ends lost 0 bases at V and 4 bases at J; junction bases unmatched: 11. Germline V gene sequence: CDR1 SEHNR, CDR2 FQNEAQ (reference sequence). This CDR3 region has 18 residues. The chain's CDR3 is CASSLAGRGTRRYNEQFF. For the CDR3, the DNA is TGTGCCAGCAGCTTAGCCGGTCGTGGGACTAGAAGATACAATGAGCAGTTCTTC.

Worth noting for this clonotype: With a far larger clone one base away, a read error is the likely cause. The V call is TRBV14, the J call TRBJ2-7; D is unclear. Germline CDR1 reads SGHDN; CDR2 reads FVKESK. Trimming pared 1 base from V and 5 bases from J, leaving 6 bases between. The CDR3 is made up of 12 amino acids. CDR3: CASSQGAHEQYF. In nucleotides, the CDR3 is TGTGCCAGCAGCCAAGGGGCCCACGAGCAGTACTTC. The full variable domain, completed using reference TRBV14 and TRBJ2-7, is EAGVTQFPSHSVIEKGQTVTLRCDPISGHDNLYWYRRVMGKEIKFLLHFVKESKQDESGMPNNRFLAERTGGTYSTLKVQPAELEDSGVYFCASSQGAHEQYFGPGTRLTVT.

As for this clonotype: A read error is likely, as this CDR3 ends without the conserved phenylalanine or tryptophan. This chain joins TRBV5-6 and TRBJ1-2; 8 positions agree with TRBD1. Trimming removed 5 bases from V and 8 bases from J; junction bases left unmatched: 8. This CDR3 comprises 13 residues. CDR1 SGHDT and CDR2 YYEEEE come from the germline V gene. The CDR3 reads CASSWTGSGGYTL. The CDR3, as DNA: TGTGCCAGCAGTTGGACAGGGTCCGGCGGCTACACCCTC.

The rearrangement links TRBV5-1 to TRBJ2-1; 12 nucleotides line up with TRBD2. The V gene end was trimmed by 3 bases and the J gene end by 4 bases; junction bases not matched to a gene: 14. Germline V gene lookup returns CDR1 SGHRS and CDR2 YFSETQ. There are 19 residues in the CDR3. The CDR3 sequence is CASSSRTSGMVGRYNEQFF. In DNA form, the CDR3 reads TGCGCCAGCAGCTCCCGGACTAGCGGGATGGTCGGTCGATACAATGAGCAGTTCTTC.

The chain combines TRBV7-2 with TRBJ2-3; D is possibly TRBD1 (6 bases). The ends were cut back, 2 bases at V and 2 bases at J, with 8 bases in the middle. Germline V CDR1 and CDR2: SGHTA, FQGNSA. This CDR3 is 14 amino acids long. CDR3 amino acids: CASSLTGFTDTQYF. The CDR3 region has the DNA TGTGCCAGCAGCTTAACAGGGTTCACAGATACGCAGTATTTT.

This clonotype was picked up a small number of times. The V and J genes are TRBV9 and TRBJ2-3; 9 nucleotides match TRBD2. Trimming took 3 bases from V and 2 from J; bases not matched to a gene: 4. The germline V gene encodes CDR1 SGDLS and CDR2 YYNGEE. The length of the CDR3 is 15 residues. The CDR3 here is CASSGLAGDTDTQYF. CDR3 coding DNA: TGTGCCAGCAGCGGGTTAGCGGGAGACACAGATACGCAGTATTTT.